The rows below give T cell receptor beta chains drawn from one sample of a study of blood T cell repertoires in COVID-19. TCRdb's copy holds only in-frame clones and misses some; the assay was immunoSEQ multiplex PCR. Among more than 90,000 clones, more than 75% were seen once, and the ten largest hold 9.5% to 13%. Source material: peripheral blood. The receptors shown here come from a woman younger than 45 with acute or convalescent COVID-19. Each CDR3 is given with its conserved first and last residue. The order of the fields is D gene, J gene, V gene, clone size, CDR3 DNA, CDR3 protein. The D gene is left open where the match is weak. Not all rows give a size; the values are once, few, many and, for expanded clones, a class.

D gene: -
J gene: TRBJ1-2
V gene: TRBV11-2
clone size: -
CDR3 DNA: TGTGCCAGCAGCTTAGAGGGCGTGGGAGGTGGCGGAATCTATGGCTACACCTTC
CDR3 protein: CASSLEGVGGGGIYGYTF

D gene: TRBD1
J gene: TRBJ2-7
V gene: TRBV20-1
clone size: -
CDR3 DNA: TGCAGTGCTACTGACAGGGGTTACTACGAGCAGTACTTC
CDR3 protein: CSATDRGYYEQYF

D gene: TRBD1
J gene: TRBJ2-1
V gene: TRBV29-1
clone size: once
CDR3 DNA: TGCAGCAAAGGGACAGGGTGGGGTGAGCAGTTCTTC
CDR3 protein: CSKGTGWGEQFF

D gene: -
J gene: TRBJ1-3
V gene: TRBV18
clone size: -
CDR3 DNA: TGTGCCAGCTCACCACCGTCAGGGACTGGAAACACCATATATTTT
CDR3 protein: CASSPPSGTGNTIYF

D gene: -
J gene: TRBJ1-5
V gene: TRBV5-1
clone size: -
CDR3 DNA: TGCGCCAGCAGCTTGGGTAATAGCAATCAGCCCCAGCATTTT
CDR3 protein: CASSLGNSNQPQHF

D gene: -
J gene: TRBJ2-7
V gene: TRBV27
clone size: once
CDR3 DNA: TGTGCCAGCAGAAGTGGACAGTTCTACGAGCAGTACTTC
CDR3 protein: CASRSGQFYEQYF

D gene: TRBD2
J gene: TRBJ2-7
V gene: TRBV9
clone size: -
CDR3 DNA: TGTGCCAGCAGCCCGACTAGCGGGGCCGCCTACGAGCAGTACTTC
CDR3 protein: CASSPTSGAAYEQYF

D gene: -
J gene: TRBJ1-6
V gene: TRBV6-5
clone size: -
CDR3 DNA: TGTGCCAGCAATACAGGGACTAATTCACCCCTCCACTTT
CDR3 protein: CASNTGTNSPLHF

D gene: TRBD2
J gene: TRBJ2-4
V gene: TRBV3-1/TRBV3-2
clone size: -
CDR3 DNA: TGTGCCAGCAGCCAAATAGCGGGGGTAACCAAAAACATTCAGTACTTC
CDR3 protein: CASSQIAGVTKNIQYF

D gene: -
J gene: TRBJ1-6
V gene: TRBV4-1
clone size: -
CDR3 DNA: TGCGCCAGCAGCCAATCGACAGGCGCCCTCTCCTATAATTCACCCCTCCACTTT
CDR3 protein: CASSQSTGALSYNSPLHF

D gene: -
J gene: TRBJ1-3
V gene: TRBV9
clone size: -
CDR3 DNA: TGTGCCAGCAGCGTATCGCAGACTTCCTCTGGAAACACCATATATTTT
CDR3 protein: CASSVSQTSSGNTIYF

D gene: TRBD1
J gene: TRBJ1-2
V gene: TRBV9
clone size: -
CDR3 DNA: TGTGCCAGCAGCGGGACAGGGACCTACACCTTC
CDR3 protein: CASSGTGTYTF

D gene: -
J gene: TRBJ2-1
V gene: TRBV5-1
clone size: -
CDR3 DNA: TGCGCCAGCAGCTTGGTAGCTTCAGAAGCCTACAATGAGCAGTTCTTC
CDR3 protein: CASSLVASEAYNEQFF

D gene: TRBD1
J gene: TRBJ2-6
V gene: TRBV28
clone size: -
CDR3 DNA: TGTGCCAGCAGCCCCGGGACAGGGGTTCCTGGGGCCAACGTCCTGACTTTC
CDR3 protein: CASSPGTGVPGANVLTF

D gene: -
J gene: TRBJ2-7
V gene: TRBV7-9
clone size: -
CDR3 DNA: TGTGCCAGCAGCTTAACCGGCTACGAGCAGTACTTC
CDR3 protein: CASSLTGYEQYF

D gene: TRBD1
J gene: TRBJ2-6
V gene: TRBV5-1
clone size: -
CDR3 DNA: TGCGCCAGCAGCTTGGGCGGGACAGGGTCTGGGGCCAACGTCCTGACTTTC
CDR3 protein: CASSLGGTGSGANVLTF

D gene: TRBD2
J gene: TRBJ2-7
V gene: TRBV9
clone size: -
CDR3 DNA: TGTGCCAGCAGCGGCCACACTAGCGGGGGTATCTACGAGCAGTACTTC
CDR3 protein: CASSGHTSGGIYEQYF

D gene: -
J gene: TRBJ1-5
V gene: TRBV10-3
clone size: -
CDR3 DNA: TGTGCCATCAGTGAGCCGCCTAGGCCCCAGCATTTT
CDR3 protein: CAISEPPRPQHF

D gene: -
J gene: TRBJ2-2
V gene: TRBV14
clone size: -
CDR3 DNA: TGTGCCAGCAGCCAAGAATTCATTAACAGGGTGAACACCGGGGAGCTGTTTTTT
CDR3 protein: CASSQEFINRVNTGELFF

D gene: -
J gene: TRBJ1-3
V gene: TRBV6-1
clone size: -
CDR3 DNA: TGTGCCAGCAGTGATGGGGCAGGGGCTTCTGGAAACACCATATATTTT
CDR3 protein: CASSDGAGASGNTIYF